The sequence of this T cell receptor (beta chain) was determined in a study of blood T cell repertoires in COVID-19 (dated by TCRdb to the early 2020s). Some background on the complete study: Samples covering the acute and convalescent phases of COVID-19 were provided by collaborators in the United States, Italy and Spain. Nearly every sample came with metadata listing a de-identified subject ID, COVID-19 status, age in years and sex. Where available, HLA class I and class II types were obtained from metadata supplied by the sample provider rather than from assay-based typing. Subjects who had been exposed to COVID-19, were actively infected with it, or had recovered from it provided the deeply sampled blood TCRbeta repertoires that made up the dataset. Samples came from the ongoing ImmuneRACE study (first 160 participants) plus 1,254 subjects from 6 global collaborators. The repertoires were released in a freely available public database meant as a resource for research on the immune response to SARS-CoV-2. The prospective study material was composed of cDNA or gDNA derived from T cells, B-cell-depleted T cells, or PBMCs.

Each collaborating institution followed its own protocols to collect whole blood in K2EDTA tubes. For TCRbeta analysis, collaborator samples were shipped as frozen whole blood, as isolated PBMCs, or as DNA extracted from either sample type. TCRbeta CDR3 regions were amplified from genomic DNA by means of the immunoSEQ Assay, a bias-controlled multiplex PCR. As for how the authors treated the data: The number of nucleated cells in each sample was estimated from the amplification of reference gene primers within the assay. Sequence reads were collapsed and filtered to measure the absolute abundance of every unique TCRbeta CDR3 rearrangement. For each sample, productive Simpson clonality was calculated as the square root of Simpson's diversity index over productive rearrangements. TCRdb re-hosts the immuneACCESS table, in-frame sequences only. Its copies lack some clones; in the studies checked, an unresolved V gene accounts for under half of them, and the cause for the rest is not known. V and J calls and clone size follow that table, whereas D and trimming were derived from the DNA. The sample table lists tens of thousands of clones, about 72% of them with a count of one. Of the sample, about 16% is held by the ten largest clones.

The study at large found these results: The amount of clinical and demographic metadata varied by source and participant and was provided uncurated.

Here V drops 7 bases and J drops 10 bases, and the junction holds 13 bases not matched to any gene. Reading the germline V gene gives CDR1 SNHLY and CDR2 FYNNEI. From the cysteine through the phenylalanine, the CDR3 covers 14 amino acids. Left in the record is the CDR3 DNA by itself, 42 bases read in frame from the first base. To note about this clone: Its antigen remains unidentified. No much larger clonotype is one base removed from it; base qualities were not supplied.

This TCR came from a man between 65 and 85 years old with active or convalescent COVID-19. Recombination joined TRBV2 with TRBJ2-1, with 7 bases matching TRBD2. Sequenced: peripheral blood. The CDR3 sequence is CASKDGTIPKEQFF. The nucleotide sequence reads TGTGCCAGCAAGGACGGGACTATCCCGAAGGAGCAGTTCTTC.